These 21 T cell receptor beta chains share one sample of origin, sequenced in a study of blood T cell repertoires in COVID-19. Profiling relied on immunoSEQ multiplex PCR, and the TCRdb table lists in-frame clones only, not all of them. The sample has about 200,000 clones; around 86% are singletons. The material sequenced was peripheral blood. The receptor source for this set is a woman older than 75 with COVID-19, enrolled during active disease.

The CDR3 bases are TGTGCCAGCAGCTCAGGCTCTCGGGGGGGAGTATACGAGCAGTACTTC. Encoded protein: CASSSGSRGGVYEQYF. The chain uses TRBV5-6 and TRBJ2-7, with 8 bases that match TRBD2. The CDR3 length is 16 residues. Germline CDR1 is SGHDT and CDR2 is YYEEEE. V trimming: 3 bases; J trimming: 4 bases; junction bases outside the gene matches: 12.

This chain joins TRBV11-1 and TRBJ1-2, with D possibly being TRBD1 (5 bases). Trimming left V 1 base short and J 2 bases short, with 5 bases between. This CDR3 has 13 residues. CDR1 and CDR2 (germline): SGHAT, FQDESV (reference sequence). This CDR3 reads CASSLDRNYGYTF. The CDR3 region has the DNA TGTGCCAGCAGCTTAGACAGGAACTATGGCTACACCTTC.

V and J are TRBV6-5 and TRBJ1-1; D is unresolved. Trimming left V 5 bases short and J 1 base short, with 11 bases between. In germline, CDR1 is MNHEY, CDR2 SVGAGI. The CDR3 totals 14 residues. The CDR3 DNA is TGTGCCAGCAGTCCGGGGAGGGAGAACACTGAAGCTTTCTTT. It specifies CASSPGRENTEAFF.

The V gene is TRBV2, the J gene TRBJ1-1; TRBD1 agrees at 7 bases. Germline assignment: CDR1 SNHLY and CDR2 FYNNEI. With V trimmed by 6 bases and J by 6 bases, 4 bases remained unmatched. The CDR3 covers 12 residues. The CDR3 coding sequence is TGTGCCAGCAGAGACAGGGTAGCTGAAGCTTTCTTT. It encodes CASRDRVAEAFF.

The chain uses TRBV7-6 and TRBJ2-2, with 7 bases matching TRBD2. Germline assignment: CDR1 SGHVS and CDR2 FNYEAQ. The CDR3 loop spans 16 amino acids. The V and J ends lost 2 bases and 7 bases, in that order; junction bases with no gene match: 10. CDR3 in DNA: TGTGCCAGCAGCTTACGAGTCGGCGGGAGTGGCGGGGAGCTGTTTTTT. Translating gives CASSLRVGGSGGELFF.

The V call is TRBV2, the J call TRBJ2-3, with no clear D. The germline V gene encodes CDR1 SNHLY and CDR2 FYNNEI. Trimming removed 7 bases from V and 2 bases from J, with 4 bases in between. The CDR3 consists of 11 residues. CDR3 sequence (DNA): TGTGCCAGCACAGTCACAGATACGCAGTATTTT. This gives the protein CASTVTDTQYF.

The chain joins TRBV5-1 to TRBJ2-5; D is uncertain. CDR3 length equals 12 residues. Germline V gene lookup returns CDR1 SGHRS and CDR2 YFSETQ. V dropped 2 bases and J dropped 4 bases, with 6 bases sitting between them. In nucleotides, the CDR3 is TGCGCCAGCAGCTTTAACTCAGAGACCCAGTACTTC. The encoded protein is CASSFNSETQYF.

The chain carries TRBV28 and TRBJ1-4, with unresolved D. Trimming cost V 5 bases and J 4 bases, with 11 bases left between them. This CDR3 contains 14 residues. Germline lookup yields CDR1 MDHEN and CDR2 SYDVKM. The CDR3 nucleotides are TGTGCCAGCAGTCCGCAGGCCATTAATGAAAAACTGTTTTTT. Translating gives CASSPQAINEKLFF.

In DNA, the CDR3 is TGCGCCAGCAGCCAGGGGGGGACTGGAAACACCATATATTTT. Translating gives CASSQGGTGNTIYF. V gene TRBV4-1 combines with J gene TRBJ1-3; D possibly corresponds to TRBD1 (5 bases). The CDR3 consists of 14 residues. Germline values: CDR1 MGHRA, CDR2 YSYEKL. Trimming took off 3 bases at V and 2 bases at J, with 8 bases between the two ends.

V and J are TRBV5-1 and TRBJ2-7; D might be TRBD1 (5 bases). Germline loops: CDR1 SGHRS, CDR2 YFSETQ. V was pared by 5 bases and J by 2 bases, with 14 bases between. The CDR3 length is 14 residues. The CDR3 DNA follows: TGCGCCAGCAGGACAGTGTACGGCGCCTACGAGCAGTACTTC. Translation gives CASRTVYGAYEQYF.

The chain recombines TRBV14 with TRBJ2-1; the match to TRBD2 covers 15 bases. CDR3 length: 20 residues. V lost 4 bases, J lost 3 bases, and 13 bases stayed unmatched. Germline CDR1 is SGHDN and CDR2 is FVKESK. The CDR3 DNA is TGTGCCAGCAGCCCCGGGGACGGGACTAGCGGGAGGAAATACTACAATGAGCAGTTCTTC. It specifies CASSPGDGTSGRKYYNEQFF.

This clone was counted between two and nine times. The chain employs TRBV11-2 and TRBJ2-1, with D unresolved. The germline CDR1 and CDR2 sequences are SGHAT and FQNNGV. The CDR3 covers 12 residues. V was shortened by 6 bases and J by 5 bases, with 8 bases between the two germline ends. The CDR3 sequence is CASSRSNNEQFF. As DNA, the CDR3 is TGTGCCAGCAGTCGTAGTAACAATGAGCAGTTCTTC.

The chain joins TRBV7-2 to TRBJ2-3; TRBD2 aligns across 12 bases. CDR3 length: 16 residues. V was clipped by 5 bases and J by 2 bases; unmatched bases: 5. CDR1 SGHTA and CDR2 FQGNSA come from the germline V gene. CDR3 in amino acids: CASSPWTSGVTDTQYF. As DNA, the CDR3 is TGTGCCAGCAGCCCTTGGACTAGCGGGGTCACAGATACGCAGTATTTT.

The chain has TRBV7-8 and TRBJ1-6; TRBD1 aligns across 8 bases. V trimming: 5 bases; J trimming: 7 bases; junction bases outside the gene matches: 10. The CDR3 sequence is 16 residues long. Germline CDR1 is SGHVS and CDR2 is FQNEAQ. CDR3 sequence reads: CASSPQPTGANSPLHF. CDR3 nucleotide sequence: TGTGCCAGCAGCCCTCAACCGACAGGGGCGAATTCACCCCTCCACTTT.

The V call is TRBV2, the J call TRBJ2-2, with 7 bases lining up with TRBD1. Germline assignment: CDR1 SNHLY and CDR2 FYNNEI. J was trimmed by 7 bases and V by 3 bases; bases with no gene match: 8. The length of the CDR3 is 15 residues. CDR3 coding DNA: TGTGCCAGCAGTGAGGCTGGGCAGGGGGTCGGGGAGCTGTTTTTT. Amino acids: CASSEAGQGVGELFF.

As DNA, the CDR3 is TGTGCCAGCAGCTCGAGACAGCTCGCTAACTATGGCTACACCTTC. Residues: CASSSRQLANYGYTF. V and J are TRBV6-5 and TRBJ1-2, with a tentative D call TRBD1 (5 bases). The CDR3 is 15 residues long. Trimming stripped 6 bases from V and 0 bases from J, with 14 bases between. Germline lookup yields CDR1 MNHEY and CDR2 SVGAGI.

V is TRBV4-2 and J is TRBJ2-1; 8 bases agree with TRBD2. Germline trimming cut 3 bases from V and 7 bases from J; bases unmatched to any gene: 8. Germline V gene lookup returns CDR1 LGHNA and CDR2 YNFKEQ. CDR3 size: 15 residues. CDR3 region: CASSQTGTRRNEQFF. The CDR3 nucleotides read TGTGCCAGCAGCCAGACCGGGACTAGGCGTAATGAGCAGTTCTTC.

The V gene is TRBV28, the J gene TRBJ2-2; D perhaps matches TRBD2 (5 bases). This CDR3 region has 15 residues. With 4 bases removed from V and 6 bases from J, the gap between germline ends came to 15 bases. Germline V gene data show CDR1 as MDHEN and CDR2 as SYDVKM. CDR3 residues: CASSSISAGAGELFF. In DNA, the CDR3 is TGTGCCAGCAGTTCAATAAGTGCCGGGGCCGGGGAGCTGTTTTTT. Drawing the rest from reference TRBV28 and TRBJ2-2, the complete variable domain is DVKVTQSSRYLVKRTGEKVFLECVQDMDHENMFWYRQDPGLGLRLIYFSYDVKMKEKGDIPEGYSVSREKKERFSLILESASTNQTSMYLCASSSISAGAGELFFGEGSRLTVL.

The CDR3 nucleotides are TGCGCCAGCAGTCAGGGACAGGTTAATGAAAAACTGTTTTTT. Amino acids: CASSQGQVNEKLFF. This rearrangement joins TRBV5-1 to TRBJ1-4; 8 bases fit TRBD1. V lost 5 bases to trimming and J lost 4 bases; unmatched junction nucleotides: 4. The CDR3 runs to 14 residues. Germline CDR1 and CDR2: SGHRS and YFSETQ.

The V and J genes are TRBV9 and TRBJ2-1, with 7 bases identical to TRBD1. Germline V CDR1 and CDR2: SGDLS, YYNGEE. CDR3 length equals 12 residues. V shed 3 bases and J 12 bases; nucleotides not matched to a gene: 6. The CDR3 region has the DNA TGTGCCAGCAGCGGGCCCTGGGACAGGCAGTTCTTC. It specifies CASSGPWDRQFF.

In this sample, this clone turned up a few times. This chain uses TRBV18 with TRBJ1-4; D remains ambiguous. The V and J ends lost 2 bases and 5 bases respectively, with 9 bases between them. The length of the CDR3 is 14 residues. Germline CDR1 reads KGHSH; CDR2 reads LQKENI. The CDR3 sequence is CASSPSLENEKLFF. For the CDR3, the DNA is TGTGCCAGCTCACCATCTTTAGAGAATGAAAAACTGTTTTTT.